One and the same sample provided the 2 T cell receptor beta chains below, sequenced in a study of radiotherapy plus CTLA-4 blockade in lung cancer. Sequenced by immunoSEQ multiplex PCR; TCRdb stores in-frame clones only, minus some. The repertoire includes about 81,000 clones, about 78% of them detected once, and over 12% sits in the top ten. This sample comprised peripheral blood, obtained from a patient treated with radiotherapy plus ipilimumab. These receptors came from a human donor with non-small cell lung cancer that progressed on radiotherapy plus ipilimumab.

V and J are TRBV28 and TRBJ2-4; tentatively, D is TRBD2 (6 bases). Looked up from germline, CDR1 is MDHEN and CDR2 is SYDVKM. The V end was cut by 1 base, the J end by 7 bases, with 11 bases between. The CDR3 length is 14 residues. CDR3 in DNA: TGTGCCAGCAGTTTATCTCTAGCGTTGAACATTCAGTACTTC. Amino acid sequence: CASSLSLALNIQYF.

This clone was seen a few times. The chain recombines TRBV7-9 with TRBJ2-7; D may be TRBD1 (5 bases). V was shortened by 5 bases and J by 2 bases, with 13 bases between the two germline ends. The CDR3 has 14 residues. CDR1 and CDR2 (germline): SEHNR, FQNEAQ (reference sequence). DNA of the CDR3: TGTGCCAGCAGCCCGACAGAGAATGCCTACGAGCAGTACTTC. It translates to CASSPTENAYEQYF.